This T cell receptor beta chain was found in a study of shared clonotypes between healthy human individuals. TCRdb keeps only in-frame clones here, not all; method: immunoSEQ multiplex PCR. Here the sample spans about 1.5 million clones, 98% being singletons. The CDR3 sequence is 13 residues long. Germline CDR1 is MNHNY and CDR2 is SVGAGI (reference sequence). Trimming at V came to 6 bases and at J to 2 bases, leaving 4 bases not matched to a gene. Input material: naive CD4+ T cells sorted from blood. Subset in this sample: CD45RA+ positively selected. The origin of this receptor is a man under 40 in good health. This chain uses TRBV6-6 with TRBJ2-7, with 7 positions matching TRBD1. The CDR3 is CASRPGQTYEQYF. The CDR3, as DNA: TGTGCCAGCAGACCGGGACAGACCTACGAGCAGTACTTC.